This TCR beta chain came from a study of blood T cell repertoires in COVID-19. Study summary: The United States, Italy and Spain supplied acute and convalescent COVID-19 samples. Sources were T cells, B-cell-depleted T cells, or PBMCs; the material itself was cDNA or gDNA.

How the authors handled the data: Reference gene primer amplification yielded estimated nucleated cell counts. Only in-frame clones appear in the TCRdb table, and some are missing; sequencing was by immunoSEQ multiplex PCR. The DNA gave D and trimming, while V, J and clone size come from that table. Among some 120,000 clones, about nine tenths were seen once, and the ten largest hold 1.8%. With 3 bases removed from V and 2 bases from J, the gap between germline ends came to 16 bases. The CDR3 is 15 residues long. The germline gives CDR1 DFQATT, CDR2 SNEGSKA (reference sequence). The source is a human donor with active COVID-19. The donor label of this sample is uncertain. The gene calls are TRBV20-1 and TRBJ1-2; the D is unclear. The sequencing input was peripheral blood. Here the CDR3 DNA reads TGCAGTGCTAGTACCCGAGGACTTACGAACTATGGCTACACCTTC. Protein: CSASTRGLTNYGYTF.